This T cell receptor (beta chain) was retrieved from a study of T cells in Graves' hyperthyroidism and ophthalmopathy. Broader study findings: The model identified upcoming ophthalmopathy a median approximately six months ahead of onset.

Trimming took 5 bases from V and 0 from J, leaving 11 bases between them. The CDR3 sequence is 14 residues long. CDR1 and CDR2 from the germline V gene are MNHNS and SASEGT. This clonotype was seen repeatedly, ten times or more. Its specificity is unknown. There were TCR beta CDR3 regions amplified from RNA transcripts. TCR CDR3 regions were first amplified by RT-PCR with HTBI primers. TCRdb reanalysed the multiplex PCR reads using MiXCR and keeps one entry per CDR3 protein. The sample contains about 400,000 distinct CDR3 sequences, 14% to 15% of which appear only once. Diagnoses used clinical symptoms, serum thyroxine and TRAb, thyroid ultrasound and orbital computed tomography.

This sequence was found in a woman aged 25-40 years with Graves' hyperthyroidism. The chain combines TRBV6-1 with TRBJ2-7, with a possible D match to TRBD1 (6 bases). The specimen was blood. CDR3 DNA sequence: TGTGCCAGCAGTTTGGGGGCCCTCTCCTACGAGCAGTACTTC. As protein: CASSLGALSYEQYF.